Included here is one T cell receptor beta chain sequence, with context. The antigen remains unidentified. Pooled in the analysis were second doses at about 4 or about 12 weeks. The sample is drawn from a study of T cell responses to AZD1222 COVID-19 vaccine. Profiling relied on immunoSEQ multiplex PCR, and the TCRdb table lists in-frame clones only, not all of them. The sample includes roughly 80,000 clones, 90% of them seen just once. Study-level findings and limits: The donors showed a predominance of white British ancestry and of females, with possible underestimation of clonal diversity. Only 6 or 7 AZD1222 recipients tested seropositive at baseline.

CDR1 MNHEY and CDR2 SVGAGI come from the germline V gene. CDR3 length equals 14 residues. V dropped 6 bases and J dropped 4; count of bases not matched to a gene: 6. This chain uses TRBV6-5 with TRBJ1-1, with 9 nucleotides matching TRBD1. The specimen comprised peripheral blood, sampled 28 days after the second AZD1222 dose. The clonotype was recovered from an adult who received the AZD1222 COVID-19 vaccine. CDR3 amino acids: CASRPGQGPTEAFF. The CDR3 DNA sequence: TGTGCCAGCAGACCGGGACAGGGCCCCACTGAAGCTTTCTTT.